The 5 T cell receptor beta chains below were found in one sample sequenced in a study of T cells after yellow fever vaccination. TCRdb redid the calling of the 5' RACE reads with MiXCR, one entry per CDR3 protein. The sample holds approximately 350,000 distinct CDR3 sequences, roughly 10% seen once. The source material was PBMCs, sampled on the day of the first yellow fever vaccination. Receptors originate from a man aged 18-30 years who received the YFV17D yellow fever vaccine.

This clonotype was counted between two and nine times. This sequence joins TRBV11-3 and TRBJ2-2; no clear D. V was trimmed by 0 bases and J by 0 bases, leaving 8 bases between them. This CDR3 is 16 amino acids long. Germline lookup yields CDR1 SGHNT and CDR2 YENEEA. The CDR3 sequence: CASSLDNRPNTGELFF. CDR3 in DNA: TGTGCCAGCAGCTTAGATAACAGACCGAACACCGGGGAGCTGTTTTTT.

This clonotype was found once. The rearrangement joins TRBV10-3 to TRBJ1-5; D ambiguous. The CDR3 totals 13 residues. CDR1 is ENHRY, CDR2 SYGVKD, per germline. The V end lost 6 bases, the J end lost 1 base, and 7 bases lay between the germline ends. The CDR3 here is CAIREDSNQPQHF. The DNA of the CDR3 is TGTGCCATCAGGGAAGACAGCAATCAGCCCCAGCATTTT.

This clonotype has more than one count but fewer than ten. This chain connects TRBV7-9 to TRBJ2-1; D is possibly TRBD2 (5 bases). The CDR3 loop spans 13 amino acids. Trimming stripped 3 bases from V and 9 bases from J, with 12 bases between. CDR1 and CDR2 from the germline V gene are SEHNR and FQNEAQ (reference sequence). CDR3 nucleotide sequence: TGTGCCAGCAGCTTTCTAGCTCTAGGTGAGCAGTTCTTC. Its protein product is CASSFLALGEQFF.

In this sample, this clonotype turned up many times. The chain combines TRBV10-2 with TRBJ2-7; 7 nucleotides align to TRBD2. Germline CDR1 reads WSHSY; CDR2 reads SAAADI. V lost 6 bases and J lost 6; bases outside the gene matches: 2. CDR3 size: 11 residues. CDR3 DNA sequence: TGCGCCAGCAGAACTAGCGCCGAGCAGTACTTC. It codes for CASRTSAEQYF.

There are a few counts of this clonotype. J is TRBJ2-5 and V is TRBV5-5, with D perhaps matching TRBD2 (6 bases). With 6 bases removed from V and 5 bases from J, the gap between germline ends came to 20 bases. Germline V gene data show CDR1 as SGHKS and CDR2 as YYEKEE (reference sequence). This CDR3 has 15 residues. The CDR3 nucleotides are TGTGCCAGCACCGACTTAGCGGTTAAGCAGGAGACCCAGTACTTC. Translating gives CASTDLAVKQETQYF.